The 10 T cell receptor beta chains given below trace back to one sample, sequenced in a study of shared clonotypes between healthy human individuals. Sequencing used immunoSEQ multiplex PCR; TCRdb keeps in-frame clones, though not all of them. In the table there are about a million clones, about 72% of which are singletons. The sequenced sample was memory CD4+ T cells from PBMCs. Subset: CD45RA-negative fraction. The origin of the receptors is a man aged 18-30 years in good health. Some clones in this sample may be carry-over from other donors' samples.

As for this clone: Other DNA sequences of this sample code for an identical CDR3. V usage is TRBV20-1 and J usage is TRBJ2-3, with TRBD1 identical over 7 bases. Per germline, CDR1 DFQATT and CDR2 SNEGSKA (reference sequence). Germline trimming cut 6 bases from V and 7 bases from J; bases unmatched to any gene: 4. CDR3 length: 11 residues. The CDR3 sequence is CSARDSHTQYF. The CDR3 DNA reads TGCAGTGCACGGGACAGCCATACGCAGTATTTT.

This clone has a count of ten or more. This rearrangement joins TRBV9 to TRBJ2-2; D call uncertain. CDR3 length: 13 residues. Trimming stripped 3 bases from V and 4 bases from J, with 7 bases between. Germline V gene sequence: CDR1 SGDLS, CDR2 YYNGEE. The CDR3 protein is CASSAGLTGELFF. CDR3 DNA sequence: TGTGCCAGCAGCGCCGGGCTCACCGGGGAGCTGTTTTTT. The full variable domain, its missing parts supplied by reference TRBV9 and TRBJ2-2, is DSGVTQTPKHLITATGQRVTLRCSPRSGDLSVYWYQQSLDQGLQFLIQYYNGEERAKGNILERFSAQQFPDLHSELNLSSLELGDSALYFCASSAGLTGELFFGEGSRLTVL.

Only a few counts were recorded for this clone. This rearrangement joins TRBV11-2 to TRBJ1-2; TRBD1 might be the D (5 bases). The CDR3 is 13 residues long. Germline assignment: CDR1 SGHAT and CDR2 FQNNGV. Trimming cost V 4 bases and J 4 bases, with 10 bases left between them. CDR3 in DNA: TGTGCCAGCAGCTCGGGACCGTTCTATGGCTACACCTTC. Amino acids: CASSSGPFYGYTF.

This clone has more than one count but fewer than ten. This rearrangement joins TRBV7-9 to TRBJ1-4; no firm D call. This CDR3 is 16 amino acids long. V lost 7 bases and J lost 0, with 15 bases in between. Germline V lookup: CDR1 SEHNR, CDR2 FQNEAQ (reference sequence). The CDR3 loop is CASTFITGATNEKLFF. In nucleotides, the CDR3 is TGTGCCAGCACCTTTATCACGGGTGCAACTAATGAAAAACTGTTTTTT.

The CDR3 protein is CASSLDRVGQGARQETQYF. The DNA for the CDR3 is TGTGCCAGCAGCTTAGATAGGGTCGGACAGGGGGCGCGGCAAGAGACCCAGTACTTC. The chain has TRBV11-2 and TRBJ2-5; TRBD1 matches 11 bases. From germline, CDR1 is SGHAT and CDR2 FQNNGV. V shed 0 bases, J shed 2 bases, and the junction held 11 bases outside the gene matches. The CDR3 has 19 amino acids.

The count of this clone is one. This chain uses TRBV5-1 with TRBJ2-3, with D perhaps matching TRBD1 (5 bases). CDR3 length: 15 residues. V shed 0 bases and J shed 2 bases, with 10 bases lying between them. Germline-derived CDR1 and CDR2 are SGHRS and YFSETQ. Written as DNA, the CDR3 is TGCGCCAGCAGCTTGGGACAGTTCAACACAGATACGCAGTATTTT. Protein: CASSLGQFNTDTQYF.

This chain joins TRBV18 and TRBJ1-2, with D perhaps matching TRBD1 (6 bases). Trimming removed 1 base from V and 7 bases from J, with 13 bases in between. Germline CDR1 reads KGHSH; CDR2 reads LQKENI. CDR3 length: 14 residues. The CDR3 loop reads CASSPLPQGGGYTF. In nucleotides, the CDR3 is TGTGCCAGCTCACCACTCCCACAGGGTGGTGGCTACACCTTC. Combining the CDR3 with reference TRBV18 and TRBJ1-2 gives the whole variable domain NAGVMQNPRHLVRRRGQEARLRCSPMKGHSHVYWYRQLPEEGLKFMVYLQKENIIDESGMPKERFSAEFPKEGPSILRIQQVVRGDSAAYFCASSPLPQGGGYTFGSGTRLTVV.

On this clone: This specimen includes other DNA sequences encoding the same CDR3. The CDR3 spells CASSSGRNYGYTF. CDR3 bases: TGTGCCAGCAGCTCGGGACGGAACTATGGCTACACCTTC. The chain has TRBV7-9 and TRBJ1-2; the D gene is possibly TRBD1 (5 bases). The CDR3 contains 13 residues. Deletions cut 4 bases from V and 2 bases from J, with 8 bases between. Germline V gene data show CDR1 as SEHNR and CDR2 as FQNEAQ (reference sequence).

Only one count was recorded for this clone. V usage is TRBV9 and J usage is TRBJ2-2, with TRBD2 as a possible D gene (5 bases). The length of the CDR3 is 15 residues. CDR1 SGDLS and CDR2 YYNGEE come from the germline V gene. Trimming left V 2 bases short and J 3 bases short, with 11 bases between. Here the CDR3 reads CASSVSGSYTGELFF. CDR3 sequence (DNA): TGTGCCAGCAGCGTTTCGGGGAGTTACACCGGGGAGCTGTTTTTT.

This clone was seen many times. This chain connects TRBV2 to TRBJ2-3, with D perhaps matching TRBD1 (5 bases). CDR1 and CDR2 (germline): SNHLY, FYNNEI. The V gene lost 2 bases and the J gene lost 5 bases, with 17 bases spanning the gap. This CDR3 has 16 amino acids. The DNA of the CDR3 is TGTGCCAGCAGTGAAAGGGCTTCCCAGCAGGGAGATACGCAGTATTTT. It yields the protein CASSERASQQGDTQYF. The full variable domain, rest sourced from reference TRBV2 and TRBJ2-3, is EPEVTQTPSHQVTQMGQEVILRCVPISNHLYFYWYRQILGQKVEFLVSFYNNEISEKSEIFDDQFSVERPDGSNFTLKIRSTKLEDSAMYFCASSERASQQGDTQYFGPGTRLTVL.